This TCR beta chain was captured in a study of blood T cell repertoires in COVID-19 (TCRdb year 2020). Regarding the study in general: The collaborator samples originated in the United States, Italy and Spain and spanned the acute and convalescent phases of COVID-19. A freely available public database, intended as a resource for researchers studying the immune response to SARS-CoV-2, is where the repertoires were released. Samples were obtained from the ongoing ImmuneRACE study (first 160 participants) and from 1,254 subjects provided by 6 global collaborators. The prospective study material was composed of cDNA or gDNA derived from T cells, B-cell-depleted T cells, or PBMCs. Nearly every sample came with metadata listing a de-identified subject ID, COVID-19 status, age in years and sex. Subjects who had been exposed to COVID-19, were actively infected with it, or had recovered from it provided the deeply sampled blood TCRbeta repertoires that made up the dataset. HLA class I and class II types, where available, came from metadata supplied by the sample provider rather than from assay-based typing. What the research found in general, with its limitations: The amount of clinical and demographic metadata varied by source and participant and was provided uncurated.

To note about this clone: It lacks a known antigen. Per-nucleotide qualities are absent, and no much larger clonotype sits a single base away.

TCRbeta CDR3 regions were amplified from genomic DNA by means of the immunoSEQ Assay, a bias-controlled multiplex PCR. Per the original workflow: Nucleated cell counts per sample were estimated from amplification of reference gene primers within the assay. Sequence reads were collapsed and filtered to measure the absolute abundance of every unique TCRbeta CDR3 rearrangement. For each sample, productive Simpson clonality was calculated as the square root of Simpson's diversity index over productive rearrangements. TCRdb provides this immuneACCESS table in a form limited to in-frame rearrangements. Some clones are lacking; in checked studies, under half of them reflect an unresolved V gene, and why the rest are absent is not known. That table supplies the V and J calls and clone size; D and trimming were determined from the DNA. This sample gives around 290,000 clones in total; 90% to 95% of them show up just once. The ten largest clones take up around 2% of the sample.

One collaborating source in Seattle enrolled patients during active infection and followed them longitudinally through the course of disease. The collaborating institutions used their own protocols to collect whole blood in K2EDTA tubes. For TCRbeta analysis, collaborators shipped samples as frozen whole blood, isolated PBMCs, or DNA extracted from either of those sample types. The sample comprised peripheral blood. This TCR was recovered from a woman in her 30s with COVID-19, enrolled during active disease.

The nucleotide sequence is given as TGTGCCAGCAGTGGAACCGGGACAGGGCGGCGAAACACCATATATTTT. Protein translation: CASSGTGTGRRNTIYF. The sequence links TRBV6-1 to TRBJ1-3, with 9 bases aligning to TRBD1. After removal of 4 bases from V and 5 bases from J, the junction retains 9 bases not matched to a gene. Taken from the germline V gene, the CDR1 and CDR2 loops are MNHNS and SASEGT. Measured from the cysteine to the phenylalanine, the CDR3 is 16 residues long. Only CDR3 DNA is held: 48 bases, read in frame from base 1.